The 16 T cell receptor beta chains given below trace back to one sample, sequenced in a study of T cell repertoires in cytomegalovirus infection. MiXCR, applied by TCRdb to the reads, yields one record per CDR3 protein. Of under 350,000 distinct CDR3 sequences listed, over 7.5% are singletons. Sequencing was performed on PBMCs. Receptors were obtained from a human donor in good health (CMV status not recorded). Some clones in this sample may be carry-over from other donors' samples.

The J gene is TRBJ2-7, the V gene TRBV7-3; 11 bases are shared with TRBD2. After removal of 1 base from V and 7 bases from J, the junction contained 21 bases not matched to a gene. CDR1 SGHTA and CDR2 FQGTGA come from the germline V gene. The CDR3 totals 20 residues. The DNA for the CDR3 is TGTGCCAGCAGCTTAAGTCCCCGCTTTTTACAGGGACTAGCGGCCTTGGAGCAGTACTTC. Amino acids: CASSLSPRFLQGLAALEQYF.

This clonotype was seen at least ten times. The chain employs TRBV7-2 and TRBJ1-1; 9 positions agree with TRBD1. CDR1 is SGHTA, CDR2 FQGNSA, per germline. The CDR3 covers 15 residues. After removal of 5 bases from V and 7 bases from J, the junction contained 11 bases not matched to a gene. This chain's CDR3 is CASSAPGQGLFEAFF. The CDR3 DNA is TGTGCCAGCAGCGCCCCGGGACAGGGCCTCTTTGAAGCTTTCTTT.

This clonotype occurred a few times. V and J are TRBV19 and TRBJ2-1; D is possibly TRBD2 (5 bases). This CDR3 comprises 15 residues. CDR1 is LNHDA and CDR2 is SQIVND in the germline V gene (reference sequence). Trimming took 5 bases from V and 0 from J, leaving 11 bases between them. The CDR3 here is CASSDYPSSYNEQFF. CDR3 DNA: TGTGCCAGTAGTGACTACCCGAGCTCCTACAATGAGCAGTTCTTC. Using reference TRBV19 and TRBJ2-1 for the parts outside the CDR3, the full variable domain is DGGITQSPKYLFRKEGQNVTLSCEQNLNHDAMYWYRQDPGQGLRLIYYSQIVNDFQKGDIAEGYSVSREKKESFPLTVTSAQKNPTAFYLCASSDYPSSYNEQFFGPGTRLTVL.

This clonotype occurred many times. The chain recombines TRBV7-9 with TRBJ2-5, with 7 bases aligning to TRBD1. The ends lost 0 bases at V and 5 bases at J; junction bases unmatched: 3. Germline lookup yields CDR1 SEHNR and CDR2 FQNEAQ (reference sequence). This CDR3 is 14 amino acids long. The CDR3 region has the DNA TGTGCCAGCAGCTTAGCAGGGGGCCACGAGACCCAGTACTTC. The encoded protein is CASSLAGGHETQYF.

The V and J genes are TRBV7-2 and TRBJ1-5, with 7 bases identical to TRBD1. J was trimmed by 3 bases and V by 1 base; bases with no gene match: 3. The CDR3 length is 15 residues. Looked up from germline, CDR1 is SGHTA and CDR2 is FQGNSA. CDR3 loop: CASSLGRGFNQPQHF. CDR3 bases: TGTGCCAGCAGCTTAGGCAGGGGGTTCAATCAGCCCCAGCATTTT.

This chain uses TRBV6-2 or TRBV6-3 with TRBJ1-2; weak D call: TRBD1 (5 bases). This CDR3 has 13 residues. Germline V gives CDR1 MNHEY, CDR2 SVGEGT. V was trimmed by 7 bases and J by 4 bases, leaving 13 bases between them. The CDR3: CASTPGTTYGYTF. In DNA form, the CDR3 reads TGTGCCAGCACCCCCGGGACTACCTATGGCTACACCTTC.

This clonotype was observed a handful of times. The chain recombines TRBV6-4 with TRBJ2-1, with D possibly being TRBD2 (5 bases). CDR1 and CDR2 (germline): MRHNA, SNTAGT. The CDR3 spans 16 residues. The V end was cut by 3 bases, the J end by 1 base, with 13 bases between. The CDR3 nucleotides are TGTGCCAGCAGTGAAGGCGGACTTGGTTCCTACAATGAGCAGTTCTTC. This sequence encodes CASSEGGLGSYNEQFF.

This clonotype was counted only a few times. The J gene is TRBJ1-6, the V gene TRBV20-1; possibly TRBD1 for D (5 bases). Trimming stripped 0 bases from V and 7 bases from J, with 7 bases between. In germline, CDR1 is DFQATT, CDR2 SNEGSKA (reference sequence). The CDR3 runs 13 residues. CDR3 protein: CSAREGGNSPLHF. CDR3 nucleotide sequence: TGCAGTGCTAGAGAGGGGGGAAATTCACCCCTCCACTTT.

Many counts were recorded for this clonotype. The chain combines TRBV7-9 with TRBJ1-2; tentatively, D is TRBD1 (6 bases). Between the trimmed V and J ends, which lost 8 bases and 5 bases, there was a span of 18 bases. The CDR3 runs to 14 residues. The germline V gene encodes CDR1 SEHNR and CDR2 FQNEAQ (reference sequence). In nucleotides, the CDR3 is TGTGCCAGCGGACACCCGGGGGGCCAATATGGCTACACCTTC. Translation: CASGHPGGQYGYTF.

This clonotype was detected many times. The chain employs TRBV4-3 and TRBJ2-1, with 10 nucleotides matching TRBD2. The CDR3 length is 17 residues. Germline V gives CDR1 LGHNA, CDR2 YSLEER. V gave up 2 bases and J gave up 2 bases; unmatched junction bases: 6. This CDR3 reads CASSQPIAGGPYNEQFF. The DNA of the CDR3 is TGCGCCAGCAGCCAACCTATAGCGGGAGGACCCTACAATGAGCAGTTCTTC.

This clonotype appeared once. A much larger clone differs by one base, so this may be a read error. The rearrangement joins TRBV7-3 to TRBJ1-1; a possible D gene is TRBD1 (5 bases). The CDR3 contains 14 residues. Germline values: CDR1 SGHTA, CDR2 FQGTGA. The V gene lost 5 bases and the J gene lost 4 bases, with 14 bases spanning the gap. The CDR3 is CASSLRGGSTEAFF. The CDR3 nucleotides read TGTGCCAGCAGCCTCCGGGGGGGGAGCACTGAAGCTTTCTTT. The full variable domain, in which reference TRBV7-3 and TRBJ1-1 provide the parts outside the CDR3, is GAGVSQTPSNKVTEKGKYVELRCDPISGHTALYWYRQSLGQGPEFLIYFQGTGAADDSGLPNDRFFAVRPEGSVSTLKIQRTERGDSAVYLCASSLRGGSTEAFFGQGTRLTVV.

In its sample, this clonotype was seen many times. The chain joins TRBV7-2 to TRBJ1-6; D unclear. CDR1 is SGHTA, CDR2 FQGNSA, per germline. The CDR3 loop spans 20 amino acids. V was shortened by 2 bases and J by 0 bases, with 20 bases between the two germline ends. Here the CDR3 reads CASSLYPPPDSSSYNSPLHF. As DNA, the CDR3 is TGTGCCAGCAGCTTATATCCCCCCCCAGACTCGAGCTCCTATAATTCACCCCTCCACTTT.

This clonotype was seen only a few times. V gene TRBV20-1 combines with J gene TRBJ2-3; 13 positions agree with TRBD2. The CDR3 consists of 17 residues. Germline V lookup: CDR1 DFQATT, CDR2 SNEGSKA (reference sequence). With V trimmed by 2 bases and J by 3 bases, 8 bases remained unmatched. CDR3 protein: CSARQGETSGRTDTQYF. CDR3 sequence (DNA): TGCAGTGCTAGACAGGGGGAGACTAGCGGGAGGACAGATACGCAGTATTTT.

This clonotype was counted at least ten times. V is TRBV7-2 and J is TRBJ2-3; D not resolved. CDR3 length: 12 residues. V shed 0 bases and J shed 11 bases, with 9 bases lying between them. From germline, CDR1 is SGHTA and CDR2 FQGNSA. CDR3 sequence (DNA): TGTGCCAGCAGCTTAGCCCCCCGATTGCAGTATTTT. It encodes CASSLAPRLQYF.

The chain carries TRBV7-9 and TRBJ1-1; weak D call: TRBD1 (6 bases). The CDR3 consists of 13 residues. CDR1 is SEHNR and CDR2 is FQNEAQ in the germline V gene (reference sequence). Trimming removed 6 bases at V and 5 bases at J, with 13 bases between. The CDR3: CASSTITGTEAFF. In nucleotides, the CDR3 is TGTGCCAGCAGTACAATCACAGGGACTGAAGCTTTCTTT.

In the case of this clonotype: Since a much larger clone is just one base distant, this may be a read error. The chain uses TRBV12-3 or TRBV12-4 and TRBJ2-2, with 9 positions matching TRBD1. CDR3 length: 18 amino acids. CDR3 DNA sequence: TGTGCCAGCAGTTTAGCGTCGGGAGACAGGGGGAACACCGGGGAGCTGTATTTT. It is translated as CASSLASGDRGNTGELYF.